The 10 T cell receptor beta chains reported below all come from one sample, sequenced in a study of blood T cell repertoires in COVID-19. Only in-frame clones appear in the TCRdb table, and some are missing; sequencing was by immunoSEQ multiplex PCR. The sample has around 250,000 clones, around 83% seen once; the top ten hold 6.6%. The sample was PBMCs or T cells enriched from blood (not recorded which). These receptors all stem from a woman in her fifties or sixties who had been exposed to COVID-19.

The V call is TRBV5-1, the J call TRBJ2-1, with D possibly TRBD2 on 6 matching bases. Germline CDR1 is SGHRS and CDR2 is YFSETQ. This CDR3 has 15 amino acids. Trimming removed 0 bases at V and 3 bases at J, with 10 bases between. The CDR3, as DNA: TGCGCCAGCAGCTTGGGTGGGGACTTCTACAATGAGCAGTTCTTC. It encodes CASSLGGDFYNEQFF.

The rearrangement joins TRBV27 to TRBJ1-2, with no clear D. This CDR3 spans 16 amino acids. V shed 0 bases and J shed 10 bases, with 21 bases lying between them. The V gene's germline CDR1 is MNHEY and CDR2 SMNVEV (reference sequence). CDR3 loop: CASSLSSQALRLPYTF. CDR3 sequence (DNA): TGTGCCAGCAGTTTATCGTCCCAGGCCCTAAGGCTTCCCTACACCTTC.

The CDR3 bases are TGTGCCATCAGTGAGTACGGTTCACCCCTCCACTTT. Translation gives CAISEYGSPLHF. V usage is TRBV10-3 and J usage is TRBJ1-6, with no clear D. This CDR3 is built from 12 residues. Trimming stripped 1 base from V and 9 bases from J, with 4 bases between. The germline gives CDR1 ENHRY, CDR2 SYGVKD.

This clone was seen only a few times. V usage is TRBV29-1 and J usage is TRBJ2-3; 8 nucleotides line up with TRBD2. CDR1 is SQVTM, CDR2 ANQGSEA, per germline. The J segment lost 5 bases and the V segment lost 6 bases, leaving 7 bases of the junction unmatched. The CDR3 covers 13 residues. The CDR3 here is CSVGGGAGDTQYF. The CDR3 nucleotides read TGCAGCGTCGGGGGGGGCGCGGGAGATACGCAGTATTTT.

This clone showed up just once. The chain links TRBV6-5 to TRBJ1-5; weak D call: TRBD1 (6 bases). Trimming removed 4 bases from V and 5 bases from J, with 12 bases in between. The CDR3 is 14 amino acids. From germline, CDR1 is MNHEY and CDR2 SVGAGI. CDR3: CASSLTGQDQPQHF. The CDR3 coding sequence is TGTGCCAGCAGTTTAACAGGGCAGGATCAGCCCCAGCATTTT.

CDR3 in amino acids: CASSRDRANTEAFF. As DNA, the CDR3 is TGTGCCAGCTCCCGTGACAGGGCGAACACTGAAGCTTTCTTT. The rearrangement links TRBV18 to TRBJ1-1; 7 nucleotides align to TRBD1. CDR1 is KGHSH, CDR2 LQKENI, per germline. The CDR3 runs 14 residues. Losses at the gene ends were 6 bases for V and 1 base for J; bases not matched to a gene: 5.

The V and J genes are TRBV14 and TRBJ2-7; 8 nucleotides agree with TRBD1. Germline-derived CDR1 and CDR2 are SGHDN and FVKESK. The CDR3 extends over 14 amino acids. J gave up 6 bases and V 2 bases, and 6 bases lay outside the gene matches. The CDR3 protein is CASSQLQGVSEQYF. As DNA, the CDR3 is TGTGCCAGCAGCCAATTACAGGGGGTTAGCGAGCAGTACTTC.

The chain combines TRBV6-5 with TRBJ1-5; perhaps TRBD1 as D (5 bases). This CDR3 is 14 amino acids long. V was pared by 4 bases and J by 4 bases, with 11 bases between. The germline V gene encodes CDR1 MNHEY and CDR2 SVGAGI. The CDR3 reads CASSSRQINQPQHF. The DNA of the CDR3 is TGTGCCAGCAGTTCTCGACAGATTAATCAGCCCCAGCATTTT.

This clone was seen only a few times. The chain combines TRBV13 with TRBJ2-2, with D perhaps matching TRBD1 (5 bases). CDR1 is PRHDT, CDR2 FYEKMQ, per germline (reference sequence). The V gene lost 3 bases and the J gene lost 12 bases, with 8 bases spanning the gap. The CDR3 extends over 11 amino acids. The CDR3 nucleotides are TGTGCCAGCAGCTTTAGGGGCCAGCTGTTTTTT. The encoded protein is CASSFRGQLFF.

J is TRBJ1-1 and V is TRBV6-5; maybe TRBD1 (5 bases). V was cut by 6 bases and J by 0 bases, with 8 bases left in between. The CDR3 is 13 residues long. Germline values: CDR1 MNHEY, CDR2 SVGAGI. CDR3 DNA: TGTGCCAGCAGAGGACACTTGAACACTGAAGCTTTCTTT. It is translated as CASRGHLNTEAFF.